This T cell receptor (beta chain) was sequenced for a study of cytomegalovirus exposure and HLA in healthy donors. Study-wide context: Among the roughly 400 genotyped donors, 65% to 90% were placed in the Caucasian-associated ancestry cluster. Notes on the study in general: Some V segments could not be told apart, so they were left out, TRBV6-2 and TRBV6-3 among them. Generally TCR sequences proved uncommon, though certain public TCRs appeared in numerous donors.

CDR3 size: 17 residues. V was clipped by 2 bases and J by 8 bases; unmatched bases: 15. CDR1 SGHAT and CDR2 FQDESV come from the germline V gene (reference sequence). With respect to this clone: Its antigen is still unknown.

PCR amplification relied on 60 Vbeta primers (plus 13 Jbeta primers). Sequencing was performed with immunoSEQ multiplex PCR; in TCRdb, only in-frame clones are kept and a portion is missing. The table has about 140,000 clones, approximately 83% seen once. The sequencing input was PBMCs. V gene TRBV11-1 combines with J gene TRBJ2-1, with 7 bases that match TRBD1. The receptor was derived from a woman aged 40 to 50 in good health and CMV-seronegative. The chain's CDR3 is CASSLNWDSRFLDEQFF. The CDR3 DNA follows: TGTGCCAGCAGCTTAAACTGGGACAGTCGTTTCTTGGATGAGCAGTTCTTC.